This T cell receptor (beta chain) was documented in a study of T-cell reconstitution after alpha-beta-depleted transplantation in children (dated by TCRdb to 2016 to 2018). Background for the entire study: T-cell immune reconstitution after TCRalphabeta/CD19-depleted allogeneic hematopoietic cell transplantation in children was quantitatively tracked in the study by means of TCR repertoire profiling. The full study reports these points: Over subsequent months, a decline in hyperexpanded clone frequencies was noted, and after one year, T-cell counts and TCRbeta diversity were mostly ascribed to newly produced T cells. The apparently early recovery of alphabetaT-cell counts about two months after transplant reportedly depended on only several hundred rapidly expanded clones that came from non-depleted graft cells. In some patients, the high TCRbeta diversity seen at day 60 was put down to recipient T cells and intrathymic progenitors that had survived conditioning.

CDR1 and CDR2, looked up from the germline V gene (reference sequence), are DFQATT and SNEGSKA. For this chain, trimming is 1 base at the V end and 3 bases at the J end, and the number of junction bases without a gene match is 4. From the cysteine up to the phenylalanine, the CDR3 has a length of 14 residues. The kept DNA is CDR3 alone, 42 bases in frame from the first base. To prepare the library, PCR was applied. The data were produced on an Illumina HiSeq 2500. TCR libraries were prepared with molecular barcoding, using unique molecular identifiers to normalize TCRbeta repertoire quantification. Using fastp at Q25 and MiXCR, TCRdb reprocessed the public reads and kept productive beta chains. CDR3 protein duplicates are merged, each entry listing the most common genes and DNA. The sample records approximately 300,000 distinct CDR3 sequences, roughly a tenth of which are singletons. Approximately 7.6% of the sample comes from the top ten.

Interpreted using the paper, the treatment or condition label stands for: allogeneic hematopoietic cell transplantation with graft depleted of TCRalphabeta T cells and CD19 B cells. The transplant recipients were children given TCRalphabeta/CD19-depleted allogeneic hematopoietic cell grafts. A word on this clonotype: Its antigen remains undetermined. No base-level quality is on record; no much larger clone is a single base apart.

This specimen was PBMCs, taken before TCRalphabeta/CD19-depleted stem cell transplant. The chain links TRBV20-1 with TRBJ2-3; the central 7 bases match TRBD1. This sequence was found in a boy in the first two years of life with acute myeloid leukemia, due to receive a stem cell transplant. The CDR3 protein: CSARAPGGTDTQYF. The DNA sequence is given as TGCAGTGCTAGAGCGCCAGGGGGAACAGATACGCAGTATTTT.